This T cell receptor beta chain is from a study of cytomegalovirus exposure and HLA in healthy donors. Background on the study: A subsequent analysis stated that the 120 or so validation repertoires were run on the same platform as the approximately 700 first-cohort repertoires. General observations from the study: Reportedly, diagnosis of cytomegalovirus status by the classifier showed high specificity and sensitivity.

With respect to this clone: What it binds is not known.

CDR3 length equals 14 residues. V lost 1 base, J lost 8 bases, and 9 bases lay in between. Germline lookup yields CDR1 MNHNS and CDR2 SASEGT. Generated by immunoSEQ multiplex PCR, the TCRdb table keeps only in-frame clones and is missing some. The data hold about 280,000 clones, with approximately 86% observed a single time. The source material was PBMCs. The rearrangement links TRBV6-1 to TRBJ1-6, with D possibly being TRBD1 (5 bases). This TCR was sampled from a woman younger than 30 in good health and CMV-seronegative. The CDR3 region is CASSEVGGDSPLHF. Written as DNA, the CDR3 is TGTGCCAGCAGTGAAGTGGGGGGGGATTCACCCCTCCACTTT.